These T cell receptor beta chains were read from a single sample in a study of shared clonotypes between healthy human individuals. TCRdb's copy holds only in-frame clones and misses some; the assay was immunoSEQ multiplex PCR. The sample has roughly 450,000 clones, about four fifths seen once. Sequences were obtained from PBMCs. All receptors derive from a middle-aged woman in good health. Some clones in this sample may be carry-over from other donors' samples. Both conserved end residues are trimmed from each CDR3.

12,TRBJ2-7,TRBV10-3,AISMTATSYEQY
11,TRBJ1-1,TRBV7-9,ASSLTSNTEAF
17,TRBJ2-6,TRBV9,ASSVPSLVWGAGANVLT
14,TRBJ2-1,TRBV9,ASSVAPLLADNEQF
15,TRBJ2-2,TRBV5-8,ASSFPTSGINTGELF
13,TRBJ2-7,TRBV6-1,ASSEGGTRAGWQY
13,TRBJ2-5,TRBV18,ASSIGTDIQETQY
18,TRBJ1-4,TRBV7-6,ASSLVSISAGGNPNEKLF
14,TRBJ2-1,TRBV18,ASSGTGGLSYNEQF
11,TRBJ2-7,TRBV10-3,AIGGVRTPEQY
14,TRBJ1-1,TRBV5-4,ASSLARGRFGTEAF
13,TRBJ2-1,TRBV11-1,ASSLASPVYNEQF
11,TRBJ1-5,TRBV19,ASATGGDQPQH
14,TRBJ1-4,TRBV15,ATSRDLQRDREKLF
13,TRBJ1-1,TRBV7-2,ASSTAPGTGGEAF
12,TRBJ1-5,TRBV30,AWSAELSNQPQH
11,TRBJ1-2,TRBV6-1,ASSADRGGGYT
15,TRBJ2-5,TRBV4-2,ASSQYTSGRTQETQY
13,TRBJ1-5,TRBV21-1,ASSKAGQGGQPQH
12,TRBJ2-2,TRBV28,ASRGPANTGELF
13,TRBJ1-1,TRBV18,ASSPGPPANTEAF
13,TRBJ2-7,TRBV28,ASSLAGGPHLEQY
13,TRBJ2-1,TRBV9,ASSKTSGSTNEQF
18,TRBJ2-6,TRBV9,ASSVALGTGTGVGANVLT
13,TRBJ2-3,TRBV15,ATSREGGGMYTQY
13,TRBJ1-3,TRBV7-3,ASSPHAGSGNTIY
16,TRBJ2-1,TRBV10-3,AISGGQGPPASYNEQF
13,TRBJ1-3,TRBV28,ASSSPGQGVGTIY
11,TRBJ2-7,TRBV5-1,ASSLSRGHEQY
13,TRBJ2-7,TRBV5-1,ASSLISGRSYEQY
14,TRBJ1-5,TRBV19,ASTGLSQGGNQPQH
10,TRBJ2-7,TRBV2,ASTGDGYEQY
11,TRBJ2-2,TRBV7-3,ASSSPNTGELF
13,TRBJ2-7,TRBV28,ASSSRLAGRYEQY
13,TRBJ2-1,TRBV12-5,ASGFSGSPNNEQF
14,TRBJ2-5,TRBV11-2,ASSLGGRLRGETQY
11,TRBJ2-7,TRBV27,ASSSALGYEQY
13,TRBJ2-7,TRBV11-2,ASSLDLLTGDEQY
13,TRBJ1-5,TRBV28,ASSRTGGVYQPQH
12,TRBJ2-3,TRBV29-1,STTSGTPTDTQY
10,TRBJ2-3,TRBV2,ASSDGTDTQY
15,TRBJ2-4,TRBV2,ASSGIQGAGAKNIQY
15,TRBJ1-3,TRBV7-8,ASSDWTGGAGGNTIY
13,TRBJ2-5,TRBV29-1,SVALGQGVVETQY